This T cell receptor (beta chain) was sequenced during a study of CD8+ T cells in alopecia areata (dated by TCRdb to the late 2010s). Regarding the research as a whole: In both human patients and the C3H/HeJ mouse model, the study applied high-throughput TCRbeta sequencing to look at T cell clonal expansion in alopecia areata. Human TCRbeta sequencing covered scalp tissue and sorted CD4+ and CD8+ peripheral blood T cells from patchy and totalis/universalis alopecia areata patients and healthy controls. Scalp clonality was compared across normal scalp (n=4), patchy alopecia areata scalp (n=8), and alopecia totalis/universalis scalp (n=8). RNA came from the PAXgene miRNA kit for fixed scalp, the miRNeasy kit for PBMCs, and the RNeasy kit for mouse skin. TCRbeta CDR3 regions were amplified by immunoSEQ multiplex PCR with 35 Vbeta forward and 13 Jbeta reverse primers. Overall study outcomes, separate from this receptor: Compared with mice, TCR sequences shared between patients were less clear, possibly partly because of HLA diversity across the patient population. Compared with normal scalp, lesional scalp had higher clonality and more expanded CD8+ clones, particularly in alopecia totalis/universalis, a pattern that suggests antigenic drive. Resident alphabeta T cells in normal human skin are also sequenced, complicating scalp TCR repertoire analysis, unlike mouse skin dominated by gammadelta T cells.

Lesional scalp punch biopsies and peripheral blood were obtained from alopecia areata patients. PBMCs were separated by density centrifugation and stained for CD3, CD4 and CD8, after which CD4+ and CD8+ T cells were sorted on a FACSAria. The untreated alopecia areata patients were recruited through a multicenter biomarker study. Blood CD8+ T cells from five or six biomarker-study patients were further sorted into NKG2D-low and NKG2D-high fractions. Per the germline V gene, SQVTM is the CDR1 and ANQGSEA is the CDR2. Trimming removed 4 bases from V and 8 bases from J, leaving 5 bases between the germline ends. The CDR3 spans 9 residues, from the cysteine through the phenylalanine. The DNA shown is the 27-base CDR3, in frame from base 1. The library relied on the immunoSEQ multiplex PCR assay. To provide template for TCR sequencing, every sample had RNA extracted and reverse transcribed into cDNA. SuperScript III was used for first-strand cDNA synthesis, primed with a 2:1 mix of oligo-dT and random hexamers. A synthetic immune receptor repertoire was used to assess amplification bias, and residual bias was removed computationally. The authors' pipeline ran thus. Raw reads were preprocessed to remove errors, and CDR3 was defined according to IMGT conventions as the region from the conserved cysteine to phenylalanine. Clonality was calculated as 1 minus Shannon entropy normalized by log2 of the number of productive unique TCRs. Whether scalp clones were CD4 or CD8 was inferred by matching scalp TCRbeta sequences against CD4 and CD8 repertoires sorted from blood. TCRdb took this table from immuneACCESS and kept in-frame rearrangements with V and J called. Such tables lack part of the clones; where checked against another copy, unresolved V genes explain under half of the gap, and the rest is unexplained. The V and J calls and clone size come from that table; D and trimming were worked out from the DNA. The sample table records some 120,000 clones; 40% to 55% of these occur just once. More than 9% of the sample belongs to the ten largest clones.

With respect to this clone: This receptor's antigen is unknown. Base qualities are not at hand, and no much larger clone is one base apart.

The chain links TRBV29-1 with TRBJ1-2; the D segment cannot be called with confidence. The sequence derives from a human donor with alopecia areata. The specimen was NKG2D-low CD8+ T cells sorted from blood. What this sample's cell subset or site label stands for: sorted CD8+ NKG2D-low blood T cells. The DNA sequence reads TGCAGCGTTGCAGAGGGCTACACCTTC. Its translation reads: CSVAEGYTF.